These 32 T cell receptor beta chains came from one sample sequenced in a study of T-cell reconstitution after alpha-beta-depleted transplantation in children. Preparation of the TCRbeta library was carried out with unique molecular identifiers. TCRdb analysed the PCR reads with MiXCR anew, one entry per CDR3 protein. Of about 540,000 distinct CDR3 sequences in the sample, about 18% were seen once. This specimen consisted of PBMCs from the stem cell graft donor, obtained from the stem cell graft. These receptor sequences come from a human donor who donated a stem cell graft to a child with acute lymphoblastic leukemia.

The rearrangement uses TRBV5-1 and TRBJ2-5; 7 bases are shared with TRBD1. CDR1 and CDR2 (germline): SGHRS, YFSETQ. The CDR3 sequence is 13 residues long. J gave up 2 bases and V 5 bases, and 3 bases lay outside the gene matches. CDR3 in DNA: TGCGCCAGCAGATCGGGACAGCAAGAGACCCAGTACTTC. This gives the protein CASRSGQQETQYF.

The CDR3 protein is CASSLANEETQYF. The CDR3, as DNA: TGTGCCAGCAGCTTGGCCAATGAGGAGACCCAGTACTTC. The chain combines TRBV5-5 with TRBJ2-5; D unresolved. The CDR3 runs 13 residues. The germline V gene encodes CDR1 SGHKS and CDR2 YYEKEE (reference sequence). The germline V and J ends were trimmed by 0 bases and 5 bases, with 8 bases remaining between them.

This clonotype turned up a few times. The gene calls are TRBV7-9 and TRBJ2-1; D is perhaps TRBD2 (6 bases). The germline V and J ends were trimmed by 6 bases and 8 bases, with 11 bases remaining between them. CDR3 length equals 12 residues. Per the germline V gene, CDR1 is SEHNR and CDR2 is FQNEAQ (reference sequence). CDR3 protein: CASRRLVDEQFF. The CDR3 coding sequence is TGTGCCAGCAGACGACTAGTTGATGAGCAGTTCTTC. The full variable domain, in which reference TRBV7-9 and TRBJ2-1 provide the parts outside the CDR3, is DTGVSQNPRHKITKRGQNVTFRCDPISEHNRLYWYRQTLGQGPEFLTYFQNEAQLEKSRLLSDRFSAERPKGSFSTLEIQRTEQGDSAMYLCASRRLVDEQFFGPGTRLTVL.

This clonotype has only a few counts. The chain joins TRBV5-1 to TRBJ1-1; D is unclear. Germline CDR1 SGHRS, CDR2 YFSETQ. V was trimmed by 0 bases and J by 5 bases, leaving 8 bases between them. This CDR3 contains 13 residues. Here the CDR3 DNA reads TGCGCCAGCAGCTTGGCCGCGAGGACTGAAGCTTTCTTT. Its translation is CASSLAARTEAFF.

The sample holds a few counts of this clonotype. V is TRBV10-3 and J is TRBJ2-1, with a weak D call TRBD2 (7 bases). V dropped 2 bases and J dropped 11 bases, with 22 bases sitting between them. The CDR3 has 16 amino acids. Germline V gene data show CDR1 as ENHRY and CDR2 as SYGVKD. CDR3 sequence (DNA): TGTGCCATCAGTGAGAGTGCGGGGGCAAAGGGTAATAAGCAGTTCTTC. Translation gives CAISESAGAKGNKQFF.

The chain is built from TRBV5-1 and TRBJ1-5, with TRBD1 as a possible D gene (5 bases). V was clipped by 3 bases and J by 3 bases, with 10 bases between them. This CDR3 is 14 amino acids long. Germline CDR1 reads SGHRS; CDR2 reads YFSETQ. The DNA for the CDR3 is TGCGCCAGCAGCTACGACAGCCCCAATCAGCCCCAGCATTTT. It is translated as CASSYDSPNQPQHF. Full variable domain (outside the CDR3, taken from reference TRBV5-1 and TRBJ1-5): KAGVTQTPRYLIKTRGQQVTLSCSPISGHRSVSWYQQTPGQGLQFLFEYFSETQRNKGNFPGRFSGRQFSNSRSEMNVSTLELGDSALYLCASSYDSPNQPQHFGDGTRLSIL.

The chain employs TRBV7-3 and TRBJ2-1; TRBD2 agrees at 8 bases. Germline values: CDR1 SGHTA, CDR2 FQGTGA. Germline trimming cut 1 base from V and 6 bases from J; bases unmatched to any gene: 5. This CDR3 contains 15 residues. CDR3 residues: CASSLSSGAFNEQFF. The CDR3 region has the DNA TGTGCCAGCAGCTTAAGTAGCGGGGCATTCAATGAGCAGTTCTTC.

This clonotype was seen a handful of times. The genes are TRBV27 and TRBJ1-3; D ambiguous. This CDR3 comprises 15 residues. The ends were cut back, 4 bases at V and 4 bases at J, with 14 bases in the middle. Germline V gene data show CDR1 as MNHEY and CDR2 as SMNVEV (reference sequence). CDR3 bases: TGTGCCAGCAGTTCCGTTTACTCGGGGGGAAACACCATATATTTT. Translating it yields CASSSVYSGGNTIYF.

The table lists this clonotype with a few counts. The CDR3 loop reads CASGPSGLAGETQYF. The CDR3 bases are TGTGCTAGTGGACCGTCCGGACTAGCGGGGGAGACCCAGTACTTC. The gene calls are TRBV12-5 and TRBJ2-5, with 12 bases identical to TRBD2. Losses at the gene ends were 6 bases for V and 5 bases for J; bases not matched to a gene: 7. The CDR3 covers 15 residues. Germline V gene sequence: CDR1 LGHNT, CDR2 FRNRAP. Filled out from reference TRBV12-5 and TRBJ2-5, the complete variable domain reads DARVTQTPRHKVTEMGQEVTMRCQPILGHNTVFWYRQTMMQGLELLAYFRNRAPLDDSGMPKDRFSAEMPDATLATLKIQPSEPRDSAVYFCASGPSGLAGETQYFGPGTRLLVL.

The genes are TRBV7-3 and TRBJ2-1; perhaps TRBD1 as D (6 bases). The CDR3 has 15 residues. CDR1 is SGHTA and CDR2 is FQGTGA in the germline V gene. The ends were cut back, 5 bases at V and 8 bases at J, with 19 bases in the middle. The CDR3 protein is CASSGGLRRYDEQFF. DNA for the CDR3: TGTGCCAGCAGCGGGGGCCTTAGGAGGTACGATGAGCAGTTCTTC.

This clonotype was detected many times. The CDR3 nucleotides read TGTGCCAGCTCACCAGTAACGGGGGCAGGGAATTCACCCCTCCACTTT. As protein: CASSPVTGAGNSPLHF. V and J are TRBV18 and TRBJ1-6; weak D call: TRBD1 (6 bases). This CDR3 is 16 amino acids long. Trimming shortened V by 2 bases and J by 7 bases, and 15 bases separated the two germline ends. The germline gives CDR1 KGHSH, CDR2 LQKENI.

Only a few counts were recorded for this clonotype. The chain combines TRBV7-8 with TRBJ2-3; possible D gene TRBD2, 6 bases. The CDR3 sequence is 14 residues long. Germline V gene lookup returns CDR1 SGHVS and CDR2 FQNEAQ. Trimming removed 5 bases at V and 2 bases at J, with 11 bases between. The CDR3 here is CASSRGYNTDTQYF. CDR3 nucleotide sequence: TGTGCCAGCAGCCGGGGGTACAACACAGATACGCAGTATTTT. The full variable domain, its missing parts supplied by reference TRBV7-8 and TRBJ2-3, is GAGVSQSPRYKVAKRGQDVALRCDPISGHVSLFWYQQALGQGPEFLTYFQNEAQLDKSGLPSDRFFAERPEGSVSTLKIQRTQQEDSAVYLCASSRGYNTDTQYFGPGTRLTVL.

CDR3 amino acids: CASSLPGNSPLHF. The CDR3 nucleotides read TGTGCCAGCAGTTTACCGGGTAATTCACCCCTCCACTTT. The genes are TRBV12-3 or TRBV12-4 and TRBJ1-6; D gene uncertain. The ends were cut back, 2 bases at V and 6 bases at J, with 5 bases in the middle. The CDR3 length is 13 residues.

This clonotype has a handful of counts. The rearrangement joins TRBV15 to TRBJ1-1, with D possibly matching TRBD1 (6 bases). Germline lookup yields CDR1 LNHNV and CDR2 YYDKDF (reference sequence). The CDR3 has 15 amino acids. Trimming took 3 bases from V and 3 from J, leaving 14 bases between them. In DNA, the CDR3 is TGTGCCACCAGCAGCAGGGGAGGAATGTACACTGAAGCTTTCTTT. Protein sequence: CATSSRGGMYTEAFF.

This clonotype was observed a handful of times. The chain uses TRBV4-1 and TRBJ1-3; D not certain. Germline lookup yields CDR1 MGHRA and CDR2 YSYEKL. The CDR3 runs 13 residues. V lost 2 bases, J lost 7 bases, and 9 bases lay in between. Here the CDR3 DNA reads TGCGCCAGCAGCCAAAGCGACTGGAACACCATATATTTT. This codes for CASSQSDWNTIYF.

This clonotype was seen only a few times. V usage is TRBV10-3 and J usage is TRBJ2-7, with a tentative D call TRBD1 (6 bases). The CDR3 is 12 amino acids. The V gene lost 4 bases and the J gene lost 6 bases, with 10 bases spanning the gap. The germline CDR1 and CDR2 sequences are ENHRY and SYGVKD. CDR3 bases: TGTGCCATCAGTGGGACAGTGCCCGAGCAGTACTTC. Its translation is CAISGTVPEQYF.

This clonotype was observed a few times. The rearrangement joins TRBV18 to TRBJ1-1; TRBD1 is a possible D gene (6 bases). Germline V lookup: CDR1 KGHSH, CDR2 LQKENI. Trimming left V 1 base short and J 2 bases short, with 11 bases between. The CDR3 is made up of 15 amino acids. CDR3 coding DNA: TGTGCCAGCTCACCACTCAGGGGAGGCAACACTGAAGCTTTCTTT. As protein: CASSPLRGGNTEAFF. The full variable domain, completed using reference TRBV18 and TRBJ1-1, is NAGVMQNPRHLVRRRGQEARLRCSPMKGHSHVYWYRQLPEEGLKFMVYLQKENIIDESGMPKERFSAEFPKEGPSILRIQQVVRGDSAAYFCASSPLRGGNTEAFFGQGTRLTVV.

This rearrangement joins TRBV12-3 or TRBV12-4 to TRBJ2-1, with a tentative D call TRBD1 (6 bases). There are 14 residues in the CDR3. V lost 6 bases, J lost 6 bases, and 15 bases lay in between. The CDR3 sequence is CASRNVGGINEQFF. In DNA, the CDR3 is TGTGCCAGCAGAAATGTAGGGGGAATCAATGAGCAGTTCTTC.

This clonotype was counted between two and nine times. This chain links TRBV7-9 with TRBJ2-5; D is uncertain. The CDR3 covers 13 residues. Trimming pared 5 bases from V and 3 bases from J, leaving 10 bases between. Per the germline V gene, CDR1 is SEHNR and CDR2 is FQNEAQ (reference sequence). This chain's CDR3 is CASSPSLEETQYF. The CDR3 DNA reads TGTGCCAGCAGCCCATCGTTAGAAGAGACCCAGTACTTC. The full variable domain, rest sourced from reference TRBV7-9 and TRBJ2-5, is DTGVSQNPRHKITKRGQNVTFRCDPISEHNRLYWYRQTLGQGPEFLTYFQNEAQLEKSRLLSDRFSAERPKGSFSTLEIQRTEQGDSAMYLCASSPSLEETQYFGPGTRLLVL.

The CDR3 region is CASGFPISRGEFSYEQYF. The CDR3 DNA follows: TGTGCTAGTGGTTTTCCAATCTCCAGGGGCGAATTCTCCTACGAGCAGTACTTC. V is TRBV12-5 and J is TRBJ2-7, with a tentative D call TRBD1 (6 bases). The germline V and J ends were trimmed by 3 bases and 0 bases, with 21 bases remaining between them. Germline CDR1 is LGHNT and CDR2 is FRNRAP. The CDR3 is made up of 18 amino acids.

This clonotype was detected a few times. The chain combines TRBV12-3 or TRBV12-4 with TRBJ2-5; TRBD1 agrees at 7 bases. V lost 5 bases and J lost 4; bases outside the gene matches: 10. This CDR3 contains 15 residues. CDR3 sequence (DNA): TGTGCCAGCAGTACCACCAGGGGGATGGGAGAGACCCAGTACTTC. It codes for CASSTTRGMGETQYF.

This clonotype came up a few times. This chain connects TRBV2 to TRBJ1-4; D unclear. Trimming left V 7 bases short and J 0 bases short, with 12 bases between. In germline, CDR1 is SNHLY, CDR2 FYNNEI. CDR3 length equals 15 residues. In nucleotides, the CDR3 is TGTGCCAGCATAGCAGGCACCGCAACTAATGAAAAACTGTTTTTT. This encodes CASIAGTATNEKLFF. Filled out from reference TRBV2 and TRBJ1-4, the complete variable domain reads EPEVTQTPSHQVTQMGQEVILRCVPISNHLYFYWYRQILGQKVEFLVSFYNNEISEKSEIFDDQFSVERPDGSNFTLKIRSTKLEDSAMYFCASIAGTATNEKLFFGSGTQLSVL.

This clonotype was observed a few times. This chain connects TRBV12-3 or TRBV12-4 to TRBJ1-4; D gene unclear. V gave up 6 bases and J gave up 4 bases, with 9 bases separating them. The CDR3 is made up of 13 amino acids. CDR3 sequence (DNA): TGTGCCAGCAGGCCGACCCGTAATGAAAAACTGTTTTTT. Its translation is CASRPTRNEKLFF.

The chain couples TRBV15 to TRBJ2-4, with D perhaps TRBD2 (7 bases). Germline assignment: CDR1 LNHNV and CDR2 YYDKDF (reference sequence). Trimming cost V 1 base and J 1 base, with 23 bases left between them. The CDR3 is 20 amino acids. The CDR3 sequence is CATSRARGGGLPPAKNIQYF. The DNA for the CDR3 is TGTGCCACCAGCAGAGCCCGGGGAGGGGGATTGCCCCCGGCCAAAAACATTCAGTACTTC.

CDR3 nucleotide sequence: TGTGCCAGCTCATCGTACAGTGTTAGCACAGATACGCAGTATTTT. It is translated as CASSSYSVSTDTQYF. This chain links TRBV18 with TRBJ2-3; D not resolved. This CDR3 spans 15 amino acids. V lost 5 bases and J 0 bases, leaving 12 bases between the germline ends. The germline gives CDR1 KGHSH, CDR2 LQKENI.

This clonotype has more than one count but fewer than ten. This chain connects TRBV12-3 or TRBV12-4 to TRBJ1-3; D gene unclear. This CDR3 contains 14 residues. V was cut by 6 bases and J by 7 bases, with 16 bases left in between. Here the CDR3 reads CASSPWGLGNTIYF. CDR3 nucleotides: TGTGCCAGCAGCCCCTGGGGTCTGGGGAACACCATATATTTT.

This clonotype was found a few times. The gene calls are TRBV25-1 and TRBJ2-1, with D unresolved. CDR1 is MGHDK, CDR2 SYGVNS, per germline. Trimming stripped 4 bases from V and 10 bases from J, with 8 bases between. CDR3 length equals 11 residues. The CDR3 DNA reads as TGTGCCAGCAGTGCTGTCACAGAGCAGTTCTTC. It translates to CASSAVTEQFF.

This sequence joins TRBV29-1 and TRBJ2-7, with a possible D match to TRBD1 (5 bases). CDR1 and CDR2 from the germline V gene are SQVTM and ANQGSEA. V lost 5 bases and J lost 3, with 14 bases in between. This CDR3 region has 13 residues. CDR3 sequence: CSVTDRSGYEQYF. CDR3 nucleotide sequence: TGCAGCGTTACCGACAGATCTGGCTACGAGCAGTACTTC.

The chain recombines TRBV29-1 with TRBJ2-1; TRBD2 matches 10 bases. Germline V gene lookup returns CDR1 SQVTM and CDR2 ANQGSEA. With 4 bases clipped from V and 4 bases from J, the junction kept 13 bases outside the gene matches. The CDR3 contains 17 residues. The CDR3 region has the DNA TGCAGCGTTGCGTCCCACAATAGCGGGAGGAGATACAATGAGCAGTTCTTC. Protein: CSVASHNSGRRYNEQFF.

Only a few counts were recorded for this clonotype. The J gene is TRBJ2-1, the V gene TRBV24-1; no definite D call. This CDR3 is 14 amino acids long. Germline-derived CDR1 and CDR2 are KGHDR and SFDVKD. Trimming stripped 5 bases from V and 2 bases from J, with 9 bases between. For the CDR3, the DNA is TGTGCCACCAGTGCAGAGCCACCCTACAATGAGCAGTTCTTC. This encodes CATSAEPPYNEQFF.

The V call is TRBV27, the J call TRBJ1-2, with a weak D call TRBD1 (5 bases). The ends were cut back, 8 bases at V and 1 base at J, with 23 bases in the middle. The CDR3 extends over 17 amino acids. Per the germline V gene, CDR1 is MNHEY and CDR2 is SMNVEV (reference sequence). The CDR3 DNA sequence: TGTGCCAGCCGACATGGCACAGGTCTACCATATAACTATGGCTACACCTTC. Translation gives CASRHGTGLPYNYGYTF.

This clonotype was observed a few times. The chain carries TRBV29-1 and TRBJ2-7, with D perhaps matching TRBD1 or TRBD2 (7 bases each). The germline gives CDR1 SQVTM, CDR2 ANQGSEA. V was trimmed by 1 base and J by 5 bases, leaving 15 bases between them. The CDR3 runs to 14 residues. In DNA, the CDR3 is TGCAGCGTTGAAGGGGGAGGGGGCTTCAACGAGCAGTACTTC. Its translation: CSVEGGGGFNEQYF.